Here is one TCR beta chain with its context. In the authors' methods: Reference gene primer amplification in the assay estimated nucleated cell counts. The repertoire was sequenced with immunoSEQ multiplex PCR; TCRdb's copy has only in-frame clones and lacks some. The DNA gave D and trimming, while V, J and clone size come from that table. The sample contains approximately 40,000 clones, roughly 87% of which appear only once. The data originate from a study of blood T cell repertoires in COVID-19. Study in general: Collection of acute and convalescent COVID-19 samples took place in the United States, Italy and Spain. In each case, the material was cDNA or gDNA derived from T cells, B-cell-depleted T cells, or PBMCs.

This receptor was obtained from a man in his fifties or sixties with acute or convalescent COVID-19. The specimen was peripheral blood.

CDR3 sequence reads: CASSLEGQGNTEAFF. CDR3 bases: TGTGCCAGCAGCTTAGAGGGACAGGGGAACACTGAAGCTTTCTTT. The gene calls are TRBV11-3 and TRBJ1-1, with 9 bases fitting TRBD1. This CDR3 comprises 15 residues. The V gene end was trimmed by 0 bases and the J gene end by 1 base; junction bases not matched to a gene: 0. Looked up from germline, CDR1 is SGHNT and CDR2 is YENEEA.